This T cell receptor (beta chain) was captured in a study of OX40 agonist ivuxolimab in advanced cancers. Study-level information: Three partial responders included one hepatocellular carcinoma patient and two cutaneous melanoma patients.

The assay was immunoSEQ multiplex PCR, and TCRdb's table has in-frame clones only and misses some. The top ten hold 35% to 40% of the sample, which has about 37,000 clones, around four fifths seen once. The CDR3 spans 15 residues. Per germline, CDR1 LNHDA and CDR2 SQIVND (reference sequence). Trimming at V came to 5 bases and at J to 4 bases, leaving 9 bases not matched to a gene. This specimen was CD4+ or CD8+ T cells sorted from blood, taken in a trial of the OX40 agonist ivuxolimab. This sequence originates from an adult with an advanced solid tumor such as melanoma, head and neck, liver or kidney cancer. The V gene is TRBV19, the J gene TRBJ1-2; 8 bases line up with TRBD1. The CDR3, as DNA: TGTGCCAGTAGTCCTCCGGACAGGGTTCGCTATGGCTACACCTTC. Encoded protein: CASSPPDRVRYGYTF.